Reported below is one TCR beta chain. Its specificity is not known. Researchers ran the PCR with 60 Vbeta and 13 Jbeta primers. TCRdb's table, derived via immunoSEQ multiplex PCR, lists solely in-frame clones and lacks some. The sample has some 200,000 clones, approximately 80% seen once; the top ten hold roughly 0.7%. This specimen comes from a study of cytomegalovirus exposure and HLA in healthy donors. Study-wide findings and caveats: Earlier analysis looked at TCR beta V segments, and most were productive about 90% or about 30% of the time. Analyzed later, association rates of TCRs varied across HLA loci, with DRB1 most and HLA-C fewest.

Looked up from germline, CDR1 is MNHEY and CDR2 is SVGAGI. Germline trimming cut 8 bases from V and 0 bases from J; bases unmatched to any gene: 4. CDR3 length: 14 amino acids. The sequencing sample was made of PBMCs. This TCR derives from a boy aged 2 to 10 in good health and CMV-seronegative. The gene calls are TRBV6-5 and TRBJ1-3, with 7 bases matching TRBD1. In DNA, the CDR3 is TGTGCCAGCTCCAGACAGGGCTCTGGAAACACCATATATTTT. Translating it yields CASSRQGSGNTIYF.